This T cell receptor (beta chain) was profiled in a study of cytomegalovirus exposure and HLA in healthy donors. The assay was immunoSEQ multiplex PCR, and TCRdb's table has in-frame clones only and misses some. The data contain about 120,000 clones, roughly 82% of them singletons. On this clone itself: Its antigen is unknown.

General study points: TCR clusters originating in the first cohort tended to co-occur in the 110 or so validation repertoires, according to a later analysis. Both high specificity and high sensitivity reportedly marked the classifier's diagnosis of cytomegalovirus status. The authors enumerated roughly 160 TCR beta chains as linked to cytomegalovirus.

Donors were drawn from the approximately 130-subject validation cohort, separate from the approximately 700-subject first cohort. The sequenced material came from PBMCs. The clonotype comes from a man between 18 and 35 years old in good health and CMV-seronegative.

In DNA form, the CDR3 reads TGTGCCAGCTCACCACCCGACAGCCCCGATCAGCCCCAGCATTTT. Its translation: CASSPPDSPDQPQHF. V usage is TRBV18 and J usage is TRBJ1-5, with a weak D call TRBD1 (5 bases). CDR3 length: 15 residues. The V end lost 0 bases, the J end lost 5 bases, and 11 bases lay between the germline ends. In germline, CDR1 is KGHSH, CDR2 LQKENI. The entire variable domain, with the rest obtained from reference TRBV18 and TRBJ1-5, is as follows: NAGVMQNPRHLVRRRGQEARLRCSPMKGHSHVYWYRQLPEEGLKFMVYLQKENIIDESGMPKERFSAEFPKEGPSILRIQQVVRGDSAAYFCASSPPDSPDQPQHFGDGTRLSIL.